The 21 T cell receptor beta chains given below trace back to one sample, sequenced in a study of T cells in Graves' hyperthyroidism and ophthalmopathy. Amplified TCR beta CDR3 regions derived from RNA transcripts. HTBI primers drove first-round RT-PCR of the TCR CDR3. Via MiXCR, TCRdb re-called the multiplex PCR reads, giving one row per CDR3 protein. Altogether around 400,000 distinct CDR3 sequences are present, nearly 15% being singletons, with the ten largest covering roughly a fifth. Sequencing was performed on blood. The receptors were sampled from a woman aged 55-70 years with Graves' ophthalmopathy.

V and J are TRBV5-1 and TRBJ2-7; D possibly corresponds to TRBD2 (6 bases). The CDR3 length is 15 residues. The V end lost 6 bases, the J end lost 3 bases, and 19 bases lay between the germline ends. Germline assignment: CDR1 SGHRS and CDR2 YFSETQ. This chain's CDR3 is CASTPSGESDYEQYF. The CDR3, as DNA: TGCGCCAGCACCCCTTCGGGAGAATCGGACTACGAGCAGTACTTC.

A remark on this clonotype: A read error may be the cause here, since a much bigger clone is one base away. The chain recombines TRBV7-8 with TRBJ2-3; TRBD2 matches 9 bases. Germline V gives CDR1 SGHVS, CDR2 FQNEAQ. After removal of 5 bases from V and 0 bases from J, the junction contained 6 bases not matched to a gene. This CDR3 has 16 amino acids. The CDR3 DNA sequence: TGTGCCAGCAGCCAAGGGCTAGCGGGGAGCACAGATACGCAGTATTTT. As protein: CASSQGLAGSTDTQYF.

This clonotype was seen a few times. CDR3: CASSLLTGGNEKLFF. CDR3 nucleotide sequence: TGCGCCAGCAGCTTGTTGACAGGCGGAAATGAAAAACTGTTTTTT. The chain employs TRBV5-1 and TRBJ1-4, with D possibly being TRBD1 (6 bases). This CDR3 spans 15 amino acids. Germline V lookup: CDR1 SGHRS, CDR2 YFSETQ. Trimming shortened V by 1 base and J by 5 bases, and 12 bases separated the two germline ends.

This clonotype was picked up many times. The chain recombines TRBV7-9 with TRBJ1-1, with 7 bases lining up with TRBD1. V gave up 2 bases and J gave up 6 bases; unmatched junction bases: 3. In germline, CDR1 is SEHNR, CDR2 FQNEAQ (reference sequence). CDR3 size: 13 residues. CDR3 loop: CASSLRQGAEAFF. CDR3 DNA: TGTGCCAGCAGCTTAAGACAGGGAGCTGAAGCTTTCTTT.

A word on this clonotype: One junction end does not reproduce the germline sequence, and a read error may be involved. The gene calls are TRBV5-1 and TRBJ2-2; 7 nucleotides agree with TRBD1. CDR3 length equals 14 residues. Germline V lookup: CDR1 SGHRS, CDR2 YFSETQ. The CDR3 loop reads CASSPTGNIGELFF. CDR3 sequence (DNA): TGCGCCAGCAGCCCGACAGGGAACATCGGGGAGCTGTTTTTT.

V is TRBV10-2 and J is TRBJ2-3, with 11 nucleotides matching TRBD1. The CDR3 consists of 14 residues. The ends lost 4 bases at V and 7 bases at J; junction bases unmatched: 4. Germline values: CDR1 WSHSY, CDR2 SAAADI. CDR3 in amino acids: CASSAGTGGNTQYF. In DNA form, the CDR3 reads TGCGCCAGCAGTGCCGGGACAGGGGGAAATACGCAGTATTTT.

This clonotype was found many times. The chain recombines TRBV2 with TRBJ2-2; possible D gene TRBD1, 6 bases. This CDR3 has 14 amino acids. Trimming stripped 10 bases from V and 3 bases from J, with 15 bases between. Germline CDR1 is SNHLY and CDR2 is FYNNEI. The CDR3 bases are TGTGCCACCCGCCTGGGGGCCGACACCGGGGAGCTGTTTTTT. The encoded protein is CATRLGADTGELFF.

The sample holds many counts of this clonotype. The chain uses TRBV11-2 and TRBJ2-5; 8 nucleotides match TRBD2. The CDR3 sequence is 15 residues long. V dropped 8 bases and J dropped 0; count of bases not matched to a gene: 8. Germline V gene sequence: CDR1 SGHAT, CDR2 FQNNGV. This chain's CDR3 is CASGRIAGYQETQYF. DNA of the CDR3: TGTGCCAGCGGGAGAATAGCGGGGTACCAAGAGACCCAGTACTTC.

This clonotype was seen repeatedly, ten times or more. CDR3 loop: CASSPVDPLNTEAFF. CDR3 nucleotides: TGTGCCAGCTCACCGGTGGACCCCCTGAACACTGAAGCTTTCTTT. This sequence joins TRBV18 and TRBJ1-1; D not resolved. Germline V gene sequence: CDR1 KGHSH, CDR2 LQKENI. The CDR3 sequence is 15 residues long. V was shortened by 3 bases and J by 0 bases, with 11 bases between the two germline ends.

This chain links TRBV5-1 with TRBJ2-5; D unclear. Trimming shortened V by 4 bases and J by 2 bases, and 15 bases separated the two germline ends. Germline loops: CDR1 SGHRS, CDR2 YFSETQ. The CDR3 length is 15 residues. CDR3 loop: CASSPNPRRQETQYF. CDR3 nucleotide sequence: TGCGCCAGCAGCCCAAACCCTAGGCGACAAGAGACCCAGTACTTC.

This chain uses TRBV25-1 with TRBJ1-5; D is unresolved. Germline values: CDR1 MGHDK, CDR2 SYGVNS. The CDR3 runs 16 residues. Trimming left V 8 bases short and J 0 bases short, with 17 bases between. Here the CDR3 DNA reads TGTGCCAGCTGTCTGGAGAAAGACGGTAGCAATCAGCCCCAGCATTTT. Its protein is CASCLEKDGSNQPQHF.

The chain links TRBV4-1 to TRBJ2-1; 9 positions match TRBD1. The V and J ends lost 5 bases and 7 bases, in that order; junction bases with no gene match: 3. Germline V lookup: CDR1 MGHRA, CDR2 YSYEKL. This CDR3 spans 13 amino acids. Here the CDR3 DNA reads TGCGCCAGCAGCTTACAGGGGGCTAATGAGCAGTTCTTC. Its protein is CASSLQGANEQFF.

This clonotype was observed at least ten times. The rearrangement joins TRBV20-1 to TRBJ1-5, with 7 bases fitting TRBD1. CDR3 size: 13 residues. Per germline, CDR1 DFQATT and CDR2 SNEGSKA (reference sequence). Germline trimming cut 4 bases from V and 3 bases from J; bases unmatched to any gene: 3. The DNA of the CDR3 is TGCAGTGCTACCGGACAGGTCAATCAGCCCCAGCATTTT. Protein sequence: CSATGQVNQPQHF.

There are many counts of this clonotype. The rearrangement links TRBV7-3 to TRBJ2-5, with D possibly matching TRBD1 (5 bases). The CDR3 is 13 residues long. The V gene lost 4 bases and the J gene lost 0 bases, with 6 bases spanning the gap. Germline assignment: CDR1 SGHTA and CDR2 FQGTGA. This CDR3 reads CASSSGYQETQYF. The CDR3 coding sequence is TGTGCCAGCAGCTCAGGGTACCAAGAGACCCAGTACTTC.

This clonotype appeared many times. This sequence joins TRBV29-1 and TRBJ2-7, with TRBD2 as a possible D gene (6 bases). The CDR3 runs to 13 residues. V lost 4 bases, J lost 4 bases, and 14 bases lay in between. From germline, CDR1 is SQVTM and CDR2 ANQGSEA. CDR3 bases: TGCAGCGTTGTAAGGGACTCCCTTTACGAGCAGTACTTC. Translated, it gives CSVVRDSLYEQYF.

In this sample, this clonotype turned up many times. This chain joins TRBV7-9 and TRBJ1-1, with D maybe TRBD1 (6 bases). Trimming left V 5 bases short and J 1 base short, with 14 bases between. The germline CDR1 and CDR2 sequences are SEHNR and FQNEAQ (reference sequence). The CDR3 is 15 residues long. The CDR3: CASSPPNRANTEAFF. CDR3 in DNA: TGTGCCAGCAGCCCTCCGAACAGGGCGAACACTGAAGCTTTCTTT.

V is TRBV20-1 and J is TRBJ2-3, with 9 bases fitting TRBD2. This CDR3 is 15 amino acids long. The germline V gene encodes CDR1 DFQATT and CDR2 SNEGSKA (reference sequence). Trimming at V came to 1 base and at J to 2 bases, leaving 4 bases not matched to a gene. DNA of the CDR3: TGCAGTGCTAGAGCGGCTAGCGGGGTCACAGATACGCAGTATTTT. It codes for CSARAASGVTDTQYF.

This clonotype showed up many times. The chain carries TRBV2 and TRBJ2-2; TRBD1 agrees at 7 bases. Germline V lookup: CDR1 SNHLY, CDR2 FYNNEI. The length of the CDR3 is 16 residues. V gave up 4 bases and J gave up 7 bases; unmatched junction bases: 12. The DNA of the CDR3 is TGTGCCAGCAGTGGGCCATGGACAGGACGCGACGGGGAGCTGTTTTTT. It codes for CASSGPWTGRDGELFF.

This clonotype showed up just a few times. J is TRBJ2-3 and V is TRBV20-1, with 8 bases aligning to TRBD2. Germline CDR1 and CDR2: DFQATT and SNEGSKA (reference sequence). There are 16 residues in the CDR3. V was pared by 0 bases and J by 3 bases, with 8 bases of the junction left unmatched. CDR3 region: CSARDRGGGTTDTQYF. CDR3 DNA sequence: TGCAGTGCTAGAGATAGGGGCGGGGGGACGACAGATACGCAGTATTTT.

The table lists this clonotype with many counts. The chain recombines TRBV7-2 with TRBJ1-1; perhaps TRBD1 as D (6 bases). The CDR3 totals 15 residues. Germline assignment: CDR1 SGHTA and CDR2 FQGNSA. The ends were cut back, 3 bases at V and 0 bases at J, with 11 bases in the middle. CDR3 region: CASSLAYRVNTEAFF. CDR3 nucleotides: TGTGCCAGCAGCTTGGCGTACAGGGTGAACACTGAAGCTTTCTTT.

This clonotype has just one count. This may stem from a read error, because a much larger clone lies one nucleotide away. V gene TRBV6-1 combines with J gene TRBJ1-1; no reliable D call. CDR3 length: 17 amino acids. Trimming pared 10 bases from V and 0 bases from J, leaving 24 bases between. CDR1 is MNHNS, CDR2 SASEGT, per germline. The DNA of the CDR3 is TGTGCCACCGCCGGTTTCCCTCACGATCGGATGAACACTGAAGCTTTCTTT. Translated, it gives CATAGFPHDRMNTEAFF.